The 15 T cell receptor beta chains below come from one sample, sequenced in a study of shared clonotypes between healthy human individuals. The table came from immunoSEQ multiplex PCR; TCRdb's copy has only in-frame clones and leaves some out. The sample has roughly 2.1 million clones, around 93% seen once. Terminally differentiated effector memory CD45RA+ cells were left out of the naive CD8 fraction, which was CD45RO-negative and positively selected for CCR7. Sequencing was done on a sample of naive CD8+ T cells from PBMCs. The receptor set was obtained from a young man in good health. Some clones in this sample may be carry-over from other donors' samples.

This chain links TRBV19 with TRBJ1-2; maybe TRBD1 (5 bases). The V gene lost 5 bases and the J gene lost 1 base, with 11 bases spanning the gap. CDR3 length equals 14 residues. Germline V gives CDR1 LNHDA, CDR2 SQIVND (reference sequence). The CDR3 loop reads CASSDRNRNYGYTF. As DNA, the CDR3 is TGTGCCAGTAGTGACAGAAATCGTAACTATGGCTACACCTTC.

The chain recombines TRBV27 with TRBJ2-7; D may correspond to TRBD1 or TRBD2 (5 bases each). V was shortened by 5 bases and J by 0 bases, with 14 bases between the two germline ends. This CDR3 is built from 15 residues. The germline gives CDR1 MNHEY, CDR2 SMNVEV (reference sequence). CDR3 region: CASSGRGRTSYEQYF. CDR3 DNA: TGTGCCAGCAGTGGCCGGGGACGGACCTCCTACGAGCAGTACTTC.

The rearrangement links TRBV5-5 to TRBJ2-2; D ambiguous. Trimming shortened V by 1 base and J by 2 bases, and 6 bases separated the two germline ends. Germline loops: CDR1 SGHKS, CDR2 YYEKEE (reference sequence). This CDR3 contains 14 residues. CDR3 in amino acids: CASSLSANTGELFF. CDR3 DNA: TGTGCCAGCAGCTTGTCAGCCAACACCGGGGAGCTGTTTTTT.

The chain uses TRBV9 and TRBJ1-1; D ambiguous. Trimming took off 4 bases at V and 4 bases at J, with 23 bases between the two ends. Germline CDR1 is SGDLS and CDR2 is YYNGEE. The CDR3 has 17 amino acids. For the CDR3, the DNA is TGTGCCAGCAGCCCAAGTAGGGCCCACCGACGGGGCACTGAAGCTTTCTTT. It specifies CASSPSRAHRRGTEAFF.

The chain links TRBV19 to TRBJ1-5; D perhaps matches TRBD1 (6 bases). This CDR3 comprises 15 residues. The V end was cut by 3 bases, the J end by 11 bases, with 20 bases between. The germline V gene has CDR1 LNHDA and CDR2 SQIVND (reference sequence). CDR3 DNA sequence: TGTGCCAGTAGTATGGGTGCGGGGGGGCCCTCGGCCCAGCATTTT. It is translated as CASSMGAGGPSAQHF. The full variable domain, in which reference TRBV19 and TRBJ1-5 provide the parts outside the CDR3, is DGGITQSPKYLFRKEGQNVTLSCEQNLNHDAMYWYRQDPGQGLRLIYYSQIVNDFQKGDIAEGYSVSREKKESFPLTVTSAQKNPTAFYLCASSMGAGGPSAQHFGDGTRLSIL.

The gene calls are TRBV7-9 and TRBJ2-5; D call uncertain. Germline lookup yields CDR1 SEHNR and CDR2 FQNEAQ (reference sequence). The CDR3 spans 13 residues. The V and J ends lost 2 bases and 5 bases respectively, with 9 bases between them. The CDR3 sequence is CASSLFPAETQYF. DNA of the CDR3: TGTGCCAGCAGCTTATTCCCTGCGGAGACCCAGTACTTC.

V is TRBV19 and J is TRBJ2-3; TRBD2 matches at 8 bases. Germline-derived CDR1 and CDR2 are LNHDA and SQIVND (reference sequence). The V gene end was trimmed by 5 bases and the J gene end by 3 bases; junction bases not matched to a gene: 13. CDR3 length: 17 amino acids. CDR3 sequence (DNA): TGTGCCAGTAGTTCCCGCCTGGCGGGAGGACTGACAGATACGCAGTATTTT. Amino acid sequence: CASSSRLAGGLTDTQYF.

The V and J genes are TRBV5-6 and TRBJ2-1, with unresolved D. The ends were cut back, 1 base at V and 5 bases at J, with 16 bases in the middle. The CDR3 contains 16 residues. Per the germline V gene, CDR1 is SGHDT and CDR2 is YYEEEE. CDR3 in DNA: TGTGCCAGCAGCTTGATGTGGGGATCCAAGAACAATGAGCAGTTCTTC. Its protein is CASSLMWGSKNNEQFF.

The chain recombines TRBV5-1 with TRBJ2-1; 11 nucleotides line up with TRBD2. The ends lost 1 base at V and 6 bases at J; junction bases unmatched: 9. CDR3 length: 17 amino acids. Germline assignment: CDR1 SGHRS and CDR2 YFSETQ. The CDR3 coding sequence is TGCGCCAGCAGCTTGAAGGGACTAGCGGCCCCGGGCAATGAGCAGTTCTTC. Protein: CASSLKGLAAPGNEQFF.

Comments on this clone: The identical CDR3 is also encoded by other nucleotide sequences in the sample. The genes are TRBV6-5 and TRBJ1-1, with D hard to call. The CDR3 has 14 amino acids. V was pared by 0 bases and J by 0 bases, with 5 bases between. Germline assignment: CDR1 MNHEY and CDR2 SVGAGI. In DNA form, the CDR3 reads TGTGCCAGCAGTTACTCAGAGATGAACACTGAAGCTTTCTTT. Protein: CASSYSEMNTEAFF.

With regard to this clone: Other DNA sequences within the sample encode an identical CDR3. The V gene is TRBV2, the J gene TRBJ2-7; no definite D call. The CDR3 contains 11 residues. The germline V and J ends were trimmed by 6 bases and 0 bases, with 3 bases remaining between them. CDR1 is SNHLY, CDR2 FYNNEI, per germline. CDR3 bases: TGTGCCAGCAGGAGCTCCTACGAGCAGTACTTC. This translates into CASRSSYEQYF.

This sequence joins TRBV28 and TRBJ1-5; the D is unclear. Trimming stripped 2 bases from V and 8 bases from J, with 10 bases between. Looked up from germline, CDR1 is MDHEN and CDR2 is SYDVKM. There are 13 residues in the CDR3. CDR3 sequence reads: CASSLRRREPQHF. DNA of the CDR3: TGTGCCAGCAGTTTACGGAGGCGGGAGCCCCAGCATTTT.

The rearrangement links TRBV27 to TRBJ1-2, with a tentative D call TRBD1 (6 bases). The V gene's germline CDR1 is MNHEY and CDR2 SMNVEV (reference sequence). This CDR3 is 13 amino acids long. V dropped 3 bases and J dropped 7 bases, with 12 bases sitting between them. This chain's CDR3 is CASSFGQSFGYTF. The CDR3 nucleotides read TGTGCCAGCAGTTTCGGACAGAGTTTTGGCTACACCTTC.

The genes are TRBV19 and TRBJ2-1, with 8 bases fitting TRBD2. Losses at the gene ends were 3 bases for V and 9 bases for J; bases not matched to a gene: 10. The CDR3 loop spans 15 amino acids. Germline loops: CDR1 LNHDA, CDR2 SQIVND (reference sequence). The CDR3 spells CASSIGAGVVGEQFF. As DNA, the CDR3 is TGTGCCAGTAGTATTGGAGCGGGAGTAGTAGGTGAGCAGTTCTTC.

This clone has just one count. The chain joins TRBV6-6 to TRBJ2-1, with D unresolved. From germline, CDR1 is MNHNY and CDR2 SVGAGI (reference sequence). There are 14 residues in the CDR3. Between the trimmed V and J ends, which lost 5 bases and 2 bases, there was a span of 10 bases. The DNA for the CDR3 is TGTGCCAGCAGTACCGGACCCACCTACAATGAGCAGTTCTTC. Its protein is CASSTGPTYNEQFF.